The 22 T cell receptor beta chains listed next were all sequenced from one sample in a study of blood T cells in healthy people across ages. Next came a second PCR, run for roughly 6 to 11 cycles, which used a sample-barcoded 5' primer along with a J-beta primer mix. TCRdb recomputed calls from the 5' RACE reads with MiXCR, one row per CDR3 protein. The repertoire has hundreds of thousands of distinct CDR3 sequences, approximately 48% of them found once; the top ten carry roughly 19%. The sample taken for sequencing was blood. All receptors come from a man between 60 and 75 years old in good health.

For the CDR3, the DNA is TGTGCCAGCGGCAGGTCGGGAGAGACCCAGTACTTC. Encoded protein: CASGRSGETQYF. This chain uses TRBV2 with TRBJ2-7; no firm D call. The J call may be faulty, since TRBJ2-5 better matches the DNA end. The CDR3 sequence is 12 residues long. In germline, CDR1 is SNHLY, CDR2 FYNNEI.

Details on this clonotype: One junction end does not reproduce the germline sequence, and a read error may be involved. The gene calls are TRBV15 and TRBJ1-5, with D unclear. This CDR3 is built from 16 residues. In germline, CDR1 is LNHNV, CDR2 YYDKDF (reference sequence). CDR3 region: CGTSREGAHSNQPQHF. For the CDR3, the DNA is TGTGGCACCAGCAGAGAGGGAGCGCATAGCAATCAGCCCCAGCATTTT. The variable domain in full, completed from reference TRBV15 and TRBJ1-5, reads DAMVIQNPRYQVTQFGKPVTLSCSQTLNHNVMYWYQQKSSQAPKLLFHYYDKDFNNEADTPDNFQSRRPNTSFCFLDIRSPGLGDTAMYLCGTSREGAHSNQPQHFGDGTRLSIL.

At least ten counts were recorded for this clonotype. The chain joins TRBV3-1 to TRBJ2-5, with TRBD2 matching over 10 bases. The DNA end favors TRBJ2-7, so the J call may be wrong. In germline, CDR1 is LGHDT, CDR2 YNNKEL (reference sequence). The CDR3 spans 14 residues. The CDR3 DNA is TGTGCCAGCAGCCTAAGCGGGGGGGCCTCCGAGCAGTACTTC. Its translation is CASSLSGGASEQYF.

This chain connects TRBV12-3 or TRBV12-4 to TRBJ2-1, with 10 bases aligning to TRBD2. Germline trimming cut 5 bases from V and 7 bases from J; bases unmatched to any gene: 8. This CDR3 spans 15 amino acids. The CDR3 nucleotides are TGTGCCAGCAGTCTTAGCGGGGGGTTAAGAAATGAGCAGTTCTTC. Protein sequence: CASSLSGGLRNEQFF.

This clonotype was picked up a small number of times. The chain combines TRBV21-1 with TRBJ2-5; TRBD2 is taken as the D call from the table, unchecked against the DNA. TRBV21-1 is a recognized pseudogene. The CDR3 contains 17 residues. The CDR3 region is CASSKGERGRSGETQYF. As DNA, the CDR3 is TGTGCCAGCAGCAAAGGAGAGCGGGGGAGATCAGGAGAGACCCAGTACTTC.

This clonotype was seen only a few times. This CDR3 is CASSFRQGNAYEQYF. The DNA of the CDR3 is TGTGCCAGCAGTTTCCGACAGGGGAATGCCTACGAGCAGTACTTC. The chain carries TRBV6-5 and TRBJ2-7; 8 nucleotides match TRBD1. The CDR3 runs to 15 residues. Germline CDR1 is MNHEY and CDR2 is SVGAGI. V shed 4 bases and J 2 bases; nucleotides not matched to a gene: 7.

V usage is TRBV4-3 and J usage is TRBJ1-1; 8 bases match TRBD1. Unmatched junction bases numbered 6, after V lost 2 bases and J lost 10 bases. This CDR3 is 13 amino acids long. CDR1 LGHNA and CDR2 YSLEER come from the germline V gene. The CDR3 here is CASSQNQGAGAFF. The DNA for the CDR3 is TGCGCCAGCAGCCAAAACCAGGGGGCGGGAGCTTTCTTT.

This clonotype was found a few times. The CDR3 loop reads CASSPRETNYGYTF. In DNA form, the CDR3 reads TGTGCCAGCAGCCCCAGGGAAACTAACTATGGCTACACCTTC. This rearrangement joins TRBV5-6 to TRBJ1-2, with D perhaps matching TRBD1 (5 bases). Trimming removed 4 bases at V and 0 bases at J, with 10 bases between. The CDR3 extends over 14 amino acids. Germline CDR1 SGHDT, CDR2 YYEEEE.

CDR3 protein: CATSRGASTGRETQYF. CDR3 nucleotides: TGTGCCACCAGCAGAGGGGCATCCACGGGACGAGAGACCCAGTACTTC. The chain uses TRBV15 and TRBJ2-5; D may match TRBD1 or TRBD2 (5 bases each). The CDR3 runs 16 residues. With 1 base removed from V and 4 bases from J, the gap between germline ends came to 16 bases. CDR1 is LNHNV and CDR2 is YYDKDF in the germline V gene (reference sequence).

This clonotype was observed a handful of times. The V call is TRBV12-3 or TRBV12-4, the J call TRBJ2-3; 12 nucleotides match TRBD2. The V segment lost 7 bases and the J segment 10 bases; nucleotides outside the gene matches: 6. The length of the CDR3 is 13 residues. Written as DNA, the CDR3 is TGTGCCAGCAATCTACTAGCGGGGGGTTCGCAGTATTTT. Translated, it gives CASNLLAGGSQYF.

Comments on this clonotype: Likely a read error: the CDR3 ends without its conserved phenylalanine or tryptophan. This chain connects TRBV15 to TRBJ2-5; 9 nucleotides match TRBD1. Trimming removed 0 bases from V and 2 bases from J; junction bases left unmatched: 1. From germline, CDR1 is LNHNV and CDR2 YYDKDF (reference sequence). CDR3 length: 15 residues. The CDR3 reads CATSRDGTGQETQYY. DNA of the CDR3: TGTGCCACCAGCAGAGACGGGACAGGGCAAGAGACCCAGTACTAC.

This clonotype was detected a few times. The chain has TRBV5-1 and TRBJ1-4; TRBD1 matches at 8 bases. This CDR3 comprises 16 residues. Germline CDR1 reads SGHRS; CDR2 reads YFSETQ. J was trimmed by 4 bases and V by 2 bases; bases with no gene match: 7. CDR3 DNA sequence: TGCGCCAGCAGCTTAAACGGACAGGGTTATAATGAAAAACTGTTTTTT. Translated, it gives CASSLNGQGYNEKLFF.

This clonotype occurred a few times. The chain has TRBV6-2 or TRBV6-3 and TRBJ2-1; TRBD1 matches at 8 bases. Trimming took 3 bases from V and 6 from J; bases not matched to a gene: 10. CDR1 is MNHEY and CDR2 is SVGEGT in the germline V gene. CDR3 length equals 16 residues. For the CDR3, the DNA is TGTGCCAGCAGTTATGGAAGTGACAGGGGTTCCAATGAGCAGTTCTTC. This translates into CASSYGSDRGSNEQFF.

V and J are TRBV27 and TRBJ1-6; weak D call: TRBD1 (5 bases). The V gene's germline CDR1 is MNHEY and CDR2 SMNVEV (reference sequence). The CDR3 has 16 amino acids. V was shortened by 3 bases and J by 10 bases, with 19 bases between the two germline ends. As DNA, the CDR3 is TGTGCCAGCAGTTTCCGGGTAGGGGAGGCGGGATCACCCCTCCACTTT. This encodes CASSFRVGEAGSPLHF.

The genes are TRBV4-2 and TRBJ2-4, with D uncertain. Near its end, the DNA agrees better with TRBJ2-7, so the J call may be wrong. The CDR3 is made up of 17 amino acids. In germline, CDR1 is LGHNA, CDR2 YNFKEQ. The CDR3 loop is CASSQNVVSIQTYEQYF. Here the CDR3 DNA reads TGTGCCAGCAGCCAAAACGTTGTCTCCATACAAACCTACGAGCAGTACTTC.

This clonotype was found a few times. The chain carries TRBV7-3 and TRBJ2-5; 13 bases are a match to TRBD2. The CDR3 covers 18 residues. Looked up from germline, CDR1 is SGHTA and CDR2 is FQGTGA. V was pared by 1 base and J by 5 bases, with 10 bases of the junction left unmatched. The CDR3 region has the DNA TGTGCCAGCAGCTTAAAGGCCCGTGGACTAGCGGGGGAGGAGACCCAGTACTTC. Its translation is CASSLKARGLAGEETQYF.

This clonotype appeared a few times. V usage is TRBV20-1 and J usage is TRBJ2-1; 10 nucleotides line up with TRBD1. Germline-derived CDR1 and CDR2 are DFQATT and SNEGSKA (reference sequence). There are 14 residues in the CDR3. Germline trimming cut 6 bases from V and 7 bases from J; bases unmatched to any gene: 9. CDR3 nucleotide sequence: TGCAGTGCCAATAGACAGGGGGCGTTGAATGAGCAGTTCTTC. It codes for CSANRQGALNEQFF.

The rearrangement links TRBV6-5 to TRBJ2-4; D is uncertain. Matching the DNA end better, TRBJ2-5 makes the J call doubtful. The CDR3 is 15 amino acids. Germline V lookup: CDR1 MNHEY, CDR2 SVGAGI. The CDR3 DNA is TGTGCCAGCAGTTACTCGCCAGACGCCGTGAAGACCCAGTACTTC. Amino acids: CASSYSPDAVKTQYF.

This clonotype came up a few times. The chain carries TRBV7-6 and TRBJ2-7, with a possible D match to TRBD2 (6 bases). The V and J ends lost 8 bases and 2 bases respectively, with 16 bases between them. The CDR3 runs 14 residues. The germline V gene encodes CDR1 SGHVS and CDR2 FNYEAQ. CDR3 coding DNA: TGTGCCAGCTCAAGCAGGAGGGGTACCTACGAGCAGTACTTC. This encodes CASSSRRGTYEQYF.

The rearrangement links TRBV20-1 to TRBJ2-1; 8 nucleotides line up with TRBD2. V gave up 4 bases and J gave up 0 bases; unmatched junction bases: 2. This CDR3 is built from 14 residues. Germline loops: CDR1 DFQATT, CDR2 SNEGSKA (reference sequence). Here the CDR3 DNA reads TGCAGTGCTAAGCTAGCGGGCTCCTACAATGAGCAGTTCTTC. It yields the protein CSAKLAGSYNEQFF.

The rearrangement links TRBV28 to TRBJ2-4, with 7 bases lining up with TRBD1. The J call may be wrong; the DNA end is better matched by TRBJ2-7. CDR1 and CDR2 (germline): MDHEN, SYDVKM. CDR3 size: 15 residues. CDR3 nucleotides: TGTGCCAGCAGACCCGGGACAGACCCCTCCTACGAGCAGTACTTC. This translates into CASRPGTDPSYEQYF.

V gene TRBV6-1 combines with J gene TRBJ2-7, with unresolved D. V was shortened by 9 bases and J by 0 bases, with 9 bases between the two germline ends. The CDR3 covers 12 residues. Per germline, CDR1 MNHNS and CDR2 SASEGT. The CDR3 DNA is TGTGCCAGTAAAATCCCCTCCTACGAGCAGTACTTC. This sequence encodes CASKIPSYEQYF.